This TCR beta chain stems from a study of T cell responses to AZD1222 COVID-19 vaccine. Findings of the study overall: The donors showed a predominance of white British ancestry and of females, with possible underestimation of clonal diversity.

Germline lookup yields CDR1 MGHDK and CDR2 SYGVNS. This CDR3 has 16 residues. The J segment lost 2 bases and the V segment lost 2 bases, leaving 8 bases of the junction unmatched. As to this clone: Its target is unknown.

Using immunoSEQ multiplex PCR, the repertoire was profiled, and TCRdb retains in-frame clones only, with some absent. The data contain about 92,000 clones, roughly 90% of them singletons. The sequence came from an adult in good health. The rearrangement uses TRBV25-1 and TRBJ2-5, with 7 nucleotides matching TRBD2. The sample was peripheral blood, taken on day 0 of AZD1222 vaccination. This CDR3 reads CASSEGLRGEQETQYF. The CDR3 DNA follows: TGTGCCAGCAGTGAAGGACTACGGGGGGAGCAAGAGACCCAGTACTTC. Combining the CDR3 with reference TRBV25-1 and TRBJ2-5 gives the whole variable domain EADIYQTPRYLVIGTGKKITLECSQTMGHDKMYWYQQDPGMELHLIHYSYGVNSTEKGDLSSESTVSRIRTEHFPLTLESARPSHTSQYLCASSEGLRGEQETQYFGPGTRLLVL.